This note documents a single T cell receptor (beta chain) sequence. What it binds is not known. Assay: immunoSEQ multiplex PCR; the TCRdb copy retains only in-frame clones and omits some. The sample lists approximately 160,000 clones; around 94% were seen once. The source of the sample is a study of OX40 agonist ivuxolimab in advanced cancers. Study overall: Subjects had a mean age of around 60 years, with a range of roughly 23 to 79; 82.7% were male.

Study-wide results and caveats: Compared with CD4+, CD8+ T cells on average had more expanded clones.

The TCR sequence derives from an adult with an advanced solid tumor such as melanoma, head and neck, liver or kidney cancer. This material consisted of CD4+ or CD8+ T cells sorted from blood, taken in a trial of the OX40 agonist ivuxolimab.

Written as DNA, the CDR3 is TGTGCCACGTCGGACAGGGGTCACACAGATACGCAGTATTTT. Translating gives CATSDRGHTDTQYF. The V gene is TRBV10-3, the J gene TRBJ2-3; 9 nucleotides align to TRBD1. V lost 10 bases, J lost 2 bases, and 7 bases stayed unmatched. The CDR3 spans 14 residues. The germline gives CDR1 ENHRY, CDR2 SYGVKD.